Below, 4 T cell receptor beta chains from the same sample are listed, as sequenced in a study of PD-1 blockade in mismatch repair-deficient tumors. Assay: immunoSEQ multiplex PCR; the TCRdb copy retains only in-frame clones and omits some. The profile covers 120,000 or so clones, with around 87% appearing a single time and less than 15% taken by the ten largest. The sequences come from peripheral blood, collected 44 weeks after starting pembrolizumab. The source is an adult with mismatch repair-deficient cancer.

The chain combines TRBV11-1 with TRBJ2-4, with D possibly matching TRBD2 (6 bases). Germline V CDR1 and CDR2: SGHAT, FQDESV (reference sequence). The length of the CDR3 is 16 residues. Trimming removed 5 bases from V and 4 bases from J, with 18 bases in between. The CDR3 DNA reads as TGTGCCAGCAGCCACCTGGAGGGAAATAAAAAAAACATTCAGTACTTC. It specifies CASSHLEGNKKNIQYF. Together with reference TRBV11-1 and TRBJ2-4, the CDR3 gives the full variable domain: EAEVAQSPRYKITEKSQAVAFWCDPISGHATLYWYRQILGQGPELLVQFQDESVVDDSQLPKDRFSAERLKGVDSTLKIQPAELGDSAMYLCASSHLEGNKKNIQYFGAGTRLSVL.

V and J are TRBV5-6 and TRBJ2-7, with TRBD2 matching over 13 bases. The germline CDR1 and CDR2 sequences are SGHDT and YYEEEE. The CDR3 sequence is 16 residues long. V shed 2 bases, J shed 5 bases, and the junction held 7 bases outside the gene matches. CDR3 in DNA: TGTGCCAGCAGCTTTCTTACTAGCGGGAGGGTAGACGAGCAGTACTTC. Encoded protein: CASSFLTSGRVDEQYF.

The CDR3 bases are TGTGCCAGTAGGGAGTCCCGGGGGCGGACTGAAGCTTTCTTT. Its protein product is CASRESRGRTEAFF. V gene TRBV19 combines with J gene TRBJ1-1; possibly TRBD1 for D (6 bases). From germline, CDR1 is LNHDA and CDR2 SQIVND (reference sequence). The CDR3 extends over 14 amino acids. Trimming took off 6 bases at V and 5 bases at J, with 16 bases between the two ends.

This clone occurred once. The genes are TRBV29-1 and TRBJ1-1; 8 bases agree with TRBD1. V was pared by 2 bases and J by 1 base, with 6 bases of the junction left unmatched. This CDR3 is 15 amino acids long. Germline assignment: CDR1 SQVTM and CDR2 ANQGSEA. The CDR3 DNA reads TGCAGCGTTGAAAGGACAGGGATCACGAACACTGAAGCTTTCTTT. Translated, it gives CSVERTGITNTEAFF.